The TCR beta chain described here comes from a study of cytomegalovirus exposure and HLA in healthy donors. Study-wide results and limits: The only immune exposure information that was available was CMV serostatus. According to the study, roughly 160 TCR beta chains were cytomegalovirus-associated. A later analysis found that most CMV-associated TCR beta chains appeared HLA-restricted.

The germline V gene has CDR1 LGHNA and CDR2 YSLEER. The CDR3 covers 13 residues. Trimming cost V 0 bases and J 2 bases, with 5 bases left between them. The PCR had 60 Vbeta and 13 Jbeta primers. Clones were read by immunoSEQ multiplex PCR, and TCRdb kept only the in-frame ones, dropping some. The repertoire holds approximately 110,000 clones, with roughly 85% as singletons. As concerns this clone: Its specificity is not known.

Sequencing input: PBMCs. The rearrangement joins TRBV4-3 to TRBJ2-7, with unresolved D. The receptor was isolated from a woman between 35 and 50 years old in good health and CMV-seronegative. CDR3 sequence reads: CASSQDFTYEQYF. The CDR3 region has the DNA TGCGCCAGCAGCCAAGATTTTACCTACGAGCAGTACTTC.